This T cell receptor beta chain derives from a study of T cell repertoires in cytomegalovirus infection. TCRdb re-called the reads through MiXCR, storing one row per CDR3 protein. This sample has hundreds of thousands of distinct CDR3 sequences, with just under 30% found just once. With regard to this clonotype: The antigen is unknown.

Germline lookup yields CDR1 SQVTM and CDR2 ANQGSEA. CDR3 length: 13 residues. Trimming took 2 bases from V and 5 from J; bases not matched to a gene: 5. The J gene is TRBJ1-2, the V gene TRBV29-1, with 7 positions matching TRBD1. The sequence came from a human donor in good health (CMV status not recorded). Some clones in this sample may be carry-over from other donors' samples. The source was cultured PBMCs, collected from culture after CMV antigen stimulation. CDR3: CSVEPGTVYGYTF. CDR3 DNA sequence: TGCAGCGTTGAACCAGGGACAGTTTATGGCTACACCTTC.